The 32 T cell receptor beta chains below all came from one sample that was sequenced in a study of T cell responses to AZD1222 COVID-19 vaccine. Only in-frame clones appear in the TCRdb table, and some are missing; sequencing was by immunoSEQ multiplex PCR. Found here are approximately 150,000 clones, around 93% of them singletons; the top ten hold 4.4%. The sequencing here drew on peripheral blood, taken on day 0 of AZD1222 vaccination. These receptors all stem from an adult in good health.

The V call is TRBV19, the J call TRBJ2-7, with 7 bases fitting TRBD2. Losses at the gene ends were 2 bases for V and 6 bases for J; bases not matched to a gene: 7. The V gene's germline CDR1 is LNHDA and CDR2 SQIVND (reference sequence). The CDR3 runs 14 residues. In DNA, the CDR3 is TGTGCCAGTAGTATAAGGGAGGGCCCCGTCGAGCAGTACTTC. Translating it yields CASSIREGPVEQYF.

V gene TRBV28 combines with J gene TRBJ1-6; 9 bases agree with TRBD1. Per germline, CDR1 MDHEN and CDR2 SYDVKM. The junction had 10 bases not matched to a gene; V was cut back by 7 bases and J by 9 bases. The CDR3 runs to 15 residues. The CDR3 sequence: CASIGRTGEGSPLHF. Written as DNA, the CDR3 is TGTGCCAGCATCGGTAGGACAGGGGAAGGTTCACCCCTCCACTTT.

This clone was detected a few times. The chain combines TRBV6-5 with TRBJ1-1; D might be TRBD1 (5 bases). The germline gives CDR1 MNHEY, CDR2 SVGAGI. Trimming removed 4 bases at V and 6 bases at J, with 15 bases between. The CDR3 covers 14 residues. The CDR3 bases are TGTGCCAGCAGTTCCCTCCAGGGTTACCCTGAAGCTTTCTTT. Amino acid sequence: CASSSLQGYPEAFF.

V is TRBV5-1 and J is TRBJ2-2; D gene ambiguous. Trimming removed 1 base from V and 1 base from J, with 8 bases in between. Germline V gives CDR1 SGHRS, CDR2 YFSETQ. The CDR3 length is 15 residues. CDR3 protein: CASSLFAKNTGELFF. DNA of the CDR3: TGCGCCAGCAGCTTGTTCGCAAAGAACACCGGGGAGCTGTTTTTT.

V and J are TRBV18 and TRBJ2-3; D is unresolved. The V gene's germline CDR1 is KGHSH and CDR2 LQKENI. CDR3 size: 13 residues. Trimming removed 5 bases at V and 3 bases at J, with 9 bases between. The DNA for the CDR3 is TGTGCCAGCTCATCCCTTGGGACAGATACGCAGTATTTT. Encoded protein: CASSSLGTDTQYF.

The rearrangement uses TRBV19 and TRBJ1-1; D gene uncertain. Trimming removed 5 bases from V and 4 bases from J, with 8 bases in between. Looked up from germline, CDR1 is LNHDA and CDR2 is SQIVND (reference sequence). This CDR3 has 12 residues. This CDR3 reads CASSVGFTEAFF. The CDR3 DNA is TGTGCCAGTAGTGTGGGGTTCACTGAAGCTTTCTTT.

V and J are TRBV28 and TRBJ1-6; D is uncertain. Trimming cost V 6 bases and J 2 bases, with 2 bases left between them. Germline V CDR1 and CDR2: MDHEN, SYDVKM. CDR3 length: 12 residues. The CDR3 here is CASRTYNSPLHF. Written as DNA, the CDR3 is TGTGCCAGCAGGACCTATAATTCACCCCTCCACTTT.

The CDR3 spells CASRRQGPKANYGYTF. The CDR3 DNA is TGCGCCAGCAGGCGACAGGGACCAAAAGCTAACTATGGCTACACCTTC. The chain uses TRBV23-1 and TRBJ1-2; TRBD1 matches at 7 bases. TRBV23-1 is placed among ORFs of uncertain function. The CDR3 totals 16 residues. J was trimmed by 0 bases and V by 6 bases; bases with no gene match: 10.

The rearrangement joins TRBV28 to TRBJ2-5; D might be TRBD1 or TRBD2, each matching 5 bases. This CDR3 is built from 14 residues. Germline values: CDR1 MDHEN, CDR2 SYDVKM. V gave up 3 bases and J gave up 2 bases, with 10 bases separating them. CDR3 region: CASSFRGLQETQYF. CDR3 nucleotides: TGTGCCAGCAGTTTCCGGGGCCTACAAGAGACCCAGTACTTC. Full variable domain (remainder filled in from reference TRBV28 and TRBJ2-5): DVKVTQSSRYLVKRTGEKVFLECVQDMDHENMFWYRQDPGLGLRLIYFSYDVKMKEKGDIPEGYSVSREKKERFSLILESASTNQTSMYLCASSFRGLQETQYFGPGTRLLVL.

CDR3 protein: CASSLSQESYEQYF. The CDR3 bases are TGTGCCAGCAGTTTATCTCAGGAGTCCTACGAGCAGTACTTC. The J gene is TRBJ2-7, the V gene TRBV27, with unresolved D. CDR1 and CDR2 from the germline V gene are MNHEY and SMNVEV (reference sequence). V was pared by 0 bases and J by 1 base, with 7 bases between. The CDR3 totals 14 residues.

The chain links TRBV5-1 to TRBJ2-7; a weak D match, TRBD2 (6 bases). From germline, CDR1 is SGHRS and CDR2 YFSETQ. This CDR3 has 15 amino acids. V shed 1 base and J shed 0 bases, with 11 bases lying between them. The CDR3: CASSLNAGSSYEQYF. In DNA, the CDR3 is TGCGCCAGCAGCTTGAACGCGGGAAGCTCCTACGAGCAGTACTTC.

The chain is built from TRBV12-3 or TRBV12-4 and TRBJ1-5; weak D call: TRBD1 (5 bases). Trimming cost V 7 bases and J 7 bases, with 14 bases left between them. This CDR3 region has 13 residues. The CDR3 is CASNQGLGQPQHF. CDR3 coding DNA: TGTGCCAGCAACCAGGGTTTGGGCCAGCCCCAGCATTTT.

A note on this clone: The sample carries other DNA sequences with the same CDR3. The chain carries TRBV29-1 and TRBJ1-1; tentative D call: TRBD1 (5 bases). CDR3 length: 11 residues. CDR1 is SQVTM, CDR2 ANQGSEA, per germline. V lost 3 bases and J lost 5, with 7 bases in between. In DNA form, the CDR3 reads TGCAGCGTTGACCAGGGAACTGAAGCTTTCTTT. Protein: CSVDQGTEAFF.

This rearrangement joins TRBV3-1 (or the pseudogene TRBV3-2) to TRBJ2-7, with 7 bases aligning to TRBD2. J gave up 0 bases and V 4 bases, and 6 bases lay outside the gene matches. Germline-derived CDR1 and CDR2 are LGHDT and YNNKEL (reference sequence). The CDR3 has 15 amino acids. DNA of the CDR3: TGTGCCAGCAGCCGAACTAGCGCAAACTCCTACGAGCAGTACTTC. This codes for CASSRTSANSYEQYF.

The CDR3 nucleotides are TGTGCCAGCAGTTTCATCAGGGGGGATGGCTACACCTTC. Translating it yields CASSFIRGDGYTF. J is TRBJ1-2 and V is TRBV28; 7 bases fit TRBD1. Germline V gene data show CDR1 as MDHEN and CDR2 as SYDVKM. Germline trimming cut 3 bases from V and 6 bases from J; bases unmatched to any gene: 4. The length of the CDR3 is 13 residues.

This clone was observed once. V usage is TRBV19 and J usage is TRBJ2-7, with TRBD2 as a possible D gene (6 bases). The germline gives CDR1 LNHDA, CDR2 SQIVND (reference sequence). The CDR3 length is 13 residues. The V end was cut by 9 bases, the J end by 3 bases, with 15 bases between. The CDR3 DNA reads TGTGCCAGCAGCCGGGGGTACGGCTACGAGCAGTACTTC. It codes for CASSRGYGYEQYF.

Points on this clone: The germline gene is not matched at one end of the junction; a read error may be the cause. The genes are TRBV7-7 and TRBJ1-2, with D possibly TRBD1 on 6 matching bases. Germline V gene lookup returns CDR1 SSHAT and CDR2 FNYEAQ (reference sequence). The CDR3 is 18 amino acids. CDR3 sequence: CASSLVRSDSGFNYGYTF. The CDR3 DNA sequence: TGTGCTAGCAGCTTAGTGAGGTCGGACAGCGGATTTAACTATGGCTACACCTTC. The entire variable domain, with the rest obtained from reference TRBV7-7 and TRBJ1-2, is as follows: GAGVSQSPRYKVTKRGQDVTLRCDPISSHATLYWYQQALGQGPEFLTYFNYEAQPDKSGLPSDRFSAERPEGSISTLTIQRTEQRDSAMYRCASSLVRSDSGFNYGYTFGSGTRLTVV.

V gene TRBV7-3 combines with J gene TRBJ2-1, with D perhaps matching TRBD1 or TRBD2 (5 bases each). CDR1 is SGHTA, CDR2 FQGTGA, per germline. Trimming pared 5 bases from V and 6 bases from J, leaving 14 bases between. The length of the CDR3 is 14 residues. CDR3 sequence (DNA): TGTGCCAGCAGCCTCTGGGACCGACCCAATGAGCAGTTCTTC. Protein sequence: CASSLWDRPNEQFF.

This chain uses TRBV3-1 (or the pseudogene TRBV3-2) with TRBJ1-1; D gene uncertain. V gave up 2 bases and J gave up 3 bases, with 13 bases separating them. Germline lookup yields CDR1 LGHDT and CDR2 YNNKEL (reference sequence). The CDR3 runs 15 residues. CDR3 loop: CASSQSNSRHTEAFF. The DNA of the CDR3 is TGTGCCAGCAGCCAATCTAACAGTCGGCACACTGAAGCTTTCTTT.

The DNA of the CDR3 is TGTGCCAGCGGGCCCTGGGGGGGGAACACCGGGGAGCTGTTTTTT. Protein: CASGPWGGNTGELFF. V and J are TRBV6-5 and TRBJ2-2, with TRBD2 matching 7 bases. The CDR3 is made up of 15 amino acids. The V gene end was trimmed by 8 bases and the J gene end by 1 base; junction bases not matched to a gene: 7. CDR1 is MNHEY and CDR2 is SVGAGI in the germline V gene.

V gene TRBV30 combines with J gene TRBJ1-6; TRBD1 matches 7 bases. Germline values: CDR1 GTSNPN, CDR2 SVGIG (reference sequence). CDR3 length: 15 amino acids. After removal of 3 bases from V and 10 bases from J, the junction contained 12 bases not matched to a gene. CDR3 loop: CAWRYPQGDYSPLHF. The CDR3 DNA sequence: TGTGCCTGGAGGTACCCGCAGGGGGACTACTCACCCCTCCACTTT. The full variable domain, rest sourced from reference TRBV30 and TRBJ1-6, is SQTIHQWPATLVQPVGSPLSLECTVEGTSNPNLYWYRQAAGRGLQLLFYSVGIGQISSEVPQNLSASRPQDRQFILSSKKLLLSDSGFYLCAWRYPQGDYSPLHFGNGTRLTVT.

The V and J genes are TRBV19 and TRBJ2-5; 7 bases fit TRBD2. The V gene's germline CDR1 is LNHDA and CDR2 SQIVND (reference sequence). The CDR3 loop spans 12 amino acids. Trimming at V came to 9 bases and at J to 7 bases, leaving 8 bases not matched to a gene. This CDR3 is CASQAGLGTQYF. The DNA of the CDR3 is TGTGCCAGCCAAGCGGGACTGGGGACCCAGTACTTC.

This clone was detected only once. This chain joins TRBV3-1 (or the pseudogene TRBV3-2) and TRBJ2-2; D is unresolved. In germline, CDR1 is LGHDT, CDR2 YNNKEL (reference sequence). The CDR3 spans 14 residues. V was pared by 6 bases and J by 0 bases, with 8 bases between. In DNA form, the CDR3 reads TGTGCCAGCAGACAGCAGTCGAACACCGGGGAGCTGTTTTTT. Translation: CASRQQSNTGELFF.

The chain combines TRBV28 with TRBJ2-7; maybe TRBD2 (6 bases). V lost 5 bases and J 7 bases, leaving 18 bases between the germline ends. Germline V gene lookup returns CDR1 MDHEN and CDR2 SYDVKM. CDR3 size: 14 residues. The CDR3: CASSRSSGSWEQYF. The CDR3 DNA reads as TGTGCCAGCAGTCGTTCGAGCGGGTCCTGGGAGCAGTACTTC.

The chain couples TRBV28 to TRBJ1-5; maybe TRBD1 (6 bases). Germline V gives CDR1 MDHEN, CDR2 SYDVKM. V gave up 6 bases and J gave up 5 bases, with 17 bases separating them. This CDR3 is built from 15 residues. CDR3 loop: CASRLLTGPDQPQHF. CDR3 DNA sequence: TGTGCCAGCAGACTTCTGACAGGACCGGATCAGCCCCAGCATTTT.

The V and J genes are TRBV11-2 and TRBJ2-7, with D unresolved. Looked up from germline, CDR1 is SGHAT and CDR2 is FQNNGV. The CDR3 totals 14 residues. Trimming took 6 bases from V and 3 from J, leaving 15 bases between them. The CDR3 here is CASRHPRSGYEQYF. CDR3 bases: TGTGCCAGCAGACACCCCCGGTCCGGCTACGAGCAGTACTTC.

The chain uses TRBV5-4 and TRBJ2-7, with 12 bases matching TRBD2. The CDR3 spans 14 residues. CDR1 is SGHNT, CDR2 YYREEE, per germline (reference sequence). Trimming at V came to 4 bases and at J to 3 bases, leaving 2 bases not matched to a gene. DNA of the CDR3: TGTGCCAGCAGCCGGGGACTAGCGGGCTACGAGCAGTACTTC. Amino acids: CASSRGLAGYEQYF.

CDR3 sequence (DNA): TGTGCCAGCAGTGGTGACAGGGTCTATGGAAACACCATATATTTT. Translated, it gives CASSGDRVYGNTIYF. This chain connects TRBV6-4 to TRBJ1-3; 7 bases are a match to TRBD1. V lost 4 bases and J lost 3; bases outside the gene matches: 6. The germline CDR1 and CDR2 sequences are MRHNA and SNTAGT. The CDR3 covers 15 residues.

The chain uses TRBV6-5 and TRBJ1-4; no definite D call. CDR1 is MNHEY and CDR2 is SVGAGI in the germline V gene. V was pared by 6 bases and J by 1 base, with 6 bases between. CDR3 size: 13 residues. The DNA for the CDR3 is TGTGCCAGCAGCTATTTAACTAATGAAAAACTGTTTTTT. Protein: CASSYLTNEKLFF.

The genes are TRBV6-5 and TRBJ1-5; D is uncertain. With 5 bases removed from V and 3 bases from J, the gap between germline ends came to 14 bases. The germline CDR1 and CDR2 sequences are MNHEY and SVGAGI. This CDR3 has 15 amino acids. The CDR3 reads CASSPDGASNQPQHF. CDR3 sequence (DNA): TGTGCCAGCAGTCCGGACGGTGCATCCAATCAGCCCCAGCATTTT.

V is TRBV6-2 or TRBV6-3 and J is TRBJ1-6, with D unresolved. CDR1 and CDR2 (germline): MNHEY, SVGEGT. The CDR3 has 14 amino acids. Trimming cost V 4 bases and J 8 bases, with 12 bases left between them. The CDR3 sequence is CASSSSRLYSPLHF. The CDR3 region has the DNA TGTGCCAGCAGTTCCTCACGATTGTATTCACCCCTCCACTTT.

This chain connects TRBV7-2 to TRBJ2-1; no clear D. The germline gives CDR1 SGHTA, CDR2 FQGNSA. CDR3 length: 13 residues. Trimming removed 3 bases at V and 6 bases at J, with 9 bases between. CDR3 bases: TGTGCCAGCAGCTTGGGCGAGCTCAATGAGCAGTTCTTC. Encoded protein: CASSLGELNEQFF.